This entry features one T cell receptor beta chain sequence. V trimming: 6 bases; J trimming: 2 bases; junction bases outside the gene matches: 0. The CDR3 is 13 amino acids. The sample comes from a study of blood T cell repertoires in COVID-19. In the source study's methods: Reference gene primer amplification yielded estimated nucleated cell counts. The table came from immunoSEQ multiplex PCR; TCRdb's copy has only in-frame clones and leaves some out. For V, J and clone size, that table is used; D and trimming come from the DNA. The sample has about 260,000 clones; approximately 87% are singletons. The TCR originated in a middle-aged woman who had recovered from COVID-19. The chain employs TRBV12-3 or TRBV12-4 and TRBJ1-5; 8 nucleotides line up with TRBD1. The specimen sequenced was peripheral blood. CDR3 sequence reads: CASRGQGNQPQHF. The CDR3, as DNA: TGTGCCAGCAGGGGACAGGGCAATCAGCCCCAGCATTTT.